This is a list of T cell receptor beta chains from one sample in a study of early T cells in non-severe SARS-CoV-2 infection. TCRdb called the 5' RACE reads again in MiXCR, with one record for every CDR3 protein. The top ten hold about an eighth of the sample, which has roughly 36,000 distinct CDR3 sequences, 5.5% to 6% seen once. The material sequenced was whole blood. The receptor set was obtained from an adult who was a healthcare worker with PCR-confirmed SARS-CoV-2 infection or an uninfected control (not recorded which). CDR3s include the opening cysteine and the closing phenylalanine or tryptophan. D genes are given only for firm matches. Where a row states a size, it is once, few, many or the class of an expanded clone; other rows omit it.

j_gene: TRBJ1-2
d_gene: TRBD1
abundance: many
v_gene: TRBV4-3
CDR3nt: TGCGCCAGCAGCCAAGCTTACAGGACAGGGCTTTATGGCTACACCTTC
CDR3aa: CASSQAYRTGLYGYTF

j_gene: TRBJ2-1
d_gene: TRBD1
abundance: many
v_gene: TRBV4-1
CDR3nt: TGCGCCAGCGCCCGGGCGGGACAGGGGGCTTCTATGGGCAATGAGCAGTTCTTC
CDR3aa: CASARAGQGASMGNEQFF

j_gene: TRBJ2-4
d_gene: .
abundance: .
v_gene: TRBV20-1
CDR3nt: TGCAGTGCTAGAGATGGCCAGGGGTCGGTTGAGAACATTCAGTACTTC
CDR3aa: CSARDGQGSVENIQYF

j_gene: TRBJ2-3
d_gene: TRBD1
abundance: .
v_gene: TRBV14
CDR3nt: TGTGCCAGCAGCCATGCGACCGGGACAGGGGGACGCACAGATACGCAGTATTTT
CDR3aa: CASSHATGTGGRTDTQYF

j_gene: TRBJ1-2
d_gene: .
abundance: many
v_gene: TRBV28
CDR3nt: TGTGCCAGCAGTCTGGGGGGGGGCAATTATGGCTACACCTTC
CDR3aa: CASSLGGGNYGYTF

j_gene: TRBJ2-7
d_gene: .
abundance: many
v_gene: TRBV11-2
CDR3nt: TGTGCCAGCAGCTTAGTGGGTCCCTCCGAGCAGTACTTC
CDR3aa: CASSLVGPSEQYF

j_gene: TRBJ2-7
d_gene: .
abundance: .
v_gene: TRBV6-1
CDR3nt: TGTGCCAGCAGTGAAGCGAGGGTCACAGGCGAGCAGTACTTC
CDR3aa: CASSEARVTGEQYF

j_gene: TRBJ2-2
d_gene: .
abundance: .
v_gene: TRBV11-2
CDR3nt: TGTGCCAGCAGCTTCGTGGAGGGCGGGGAGCTGTTTTTT
CDR3aa: CASSFVEGGELFF

j_gene: TRBJ1-6
d_gene: .
abundance: few
v_gene: TRBV4-3
CDR3nt: TGCGCCAGCAGTAAAGACTTCTCCTATAATTCACCCCTCCACTTT
CDR3aa: CASSKDFSYNSPLHF

j_gene: TRBJ2-3
d_gene: TRBD1
abundance: many
v_gene: TRBV3-1
CDR3nt: TGTGCCAGCAGCCAAGGAAATACAGGGGGAATGACAGATACGCAGTATTTT
CDR3aa: CASSQGNTGGMTDTQYF

j_gene: TRBJ1-6
d_gene: .
abundance: many
v_gene: TRBV11-2
CDR3nt: TGTGCCAGCAGCCGGGGGAGGGATAATTCACCCCTCCACTTT
CDR3aa: CASSRGRDNSPLHF

j_gene: TRBJ2-3
d_gene: .
abundance: .
v_gene: TRBV30
CDR3nt: TGTGCCTGGAGTGTACAGGCGGGAGATACGCAGTATTTT
CDR3aa: CAWSVQAGDTQYF

j_gene: TRBJ2-2
d_gene: TRBD1
abundance: few
v_gene: TRBV9
CDR3nt: TGTGCCAGCAGCGGCGGGACAGGGGTGCCCGGGGAGCTGTTTTTT
CDR3aa: CASSGGTGVPGELFF

j_gene: TRBJ2-1
d_gene: TRBD2
abundance: many
v_gene: TRBV27
CDR3nt: TGTGCCAGCAGTCCTGGACTAGCGGGGAAGTTCGGGGTCAATGAGCAGTTCTTC
CDR3aa: CASSPGLAGKFGVNEQFF

j_gene: TRBJ1-1
d_gene: .
abundance: .
v_gene: TRBV7-6
CDR3nt: TGTGCCAGCAGAGTGGGGATGGGAGCGAACACTGAAGCTTTCTTT
CDR3aa: CASRVGMGANTEAFF

j_gene: TRBJ2-3
d_gene: TRBD2
abundance: many
v_gene: TRBV3-1
CDR3nt: TGTGCCAGCAGCCACCAACTAGCGGGGACAGATACGCAGTATTTT
CDR3aa: CASSHQLAGTDTQYF

j_gene: TRBJ1-1
d_gene: TRBD1
abundance: many
v_gene: TRBV10-3
CDR3nt: TGTGCCATCAGTGAGTCGGAGGACAGGGTGAACACTGAAGCTTTCTTT
CDR3aa: CAISESEDRVNTEAFF

j_gene: TRBJ1-1
d_gene: .
abundance: many
v_gene: TRBV6-2/TRBV6-3
CDR3nt: TGTGCCAGCAGTTACTCGGGGGCTGAAGCTTTCTTT
CDR3aa: CASSYSGAEAFF

j_gene: TRBJ2-5
d_gene: .
abundance: few
v_gene: TRBV6-2/TRBV6-3
CDR3nt: TGTGCCAGCAGTTACGACGTACAGAACCAAGAGACCCAGTACTTC
CDR3aa: CASSYDVQNQETQYF

j_gene: TRBJ1-1
d_gene: .
abundance: many
v_gene: TRBV20-1
CDR3nt: TGCAGTGCTAGAGACCCTCAGATACGTAACACTGAAGCTTTCTTT
CDR3aa: CSARDPQIRNTEAFF

j_gene: TRBJ1-2
d_gene: .
abundance: many
v_gene: TRBV5-1
CDR3nt: TGCGCCAGCAGCTTGGGTACAGCAGAAGGCTATGGCTACACCTTC
CDR3aa: CASSLGTAEGYGYTF

j_gene: TRBJ2-1
d_gene: TRBD2
abundance: many
v_gene: TRBV4-2
CDR3nt: TGTGCCAGCAGCCCCGGGACTAACTACAATGAGCAGTTCTTC
CDR3aa: CASSPGTNYNEQFF

j_gene: TRBJ2-2
d_gene: .
abundance: many
v_gene: TRBV28
CDR3nt: TGTGCCAGCAGTTTCTCGGCAAACACCGGGGAGCTGTTTTTT
CDR3aa: CASSFSANTGELFF

j_gene: TRBJ1-2
d_gene: .
abundance: .
v_gene: TRBV28
CDR3nt: TGTGCCAGCAGTGAGAAGAGGGTCGGCTATGGCTACACCTTC
CDR3aa: CASSEKRVGYGYTF